This TCR beta chain derives from a study of blood T cell repertoires in COVID-19. The method was immunoSEQ multiplex PCR; TCRdb's version includes in-frame clones alone and lacks a portion of them. The sample holds just over 300,000 clones, roughly 91% seen once. The source of this sequence is a woman in her twenties or thirties with COVID-19, enrolled during active disease. The sample taken for sequencing was peripheral blood.

The CDR3 spells CASSLSGQGLSGNTIYF. The CDR3 DNA reads as TGTGCCAGCAGTTTAAGTGGGCAGGGGCTCTCTGGAAACACCATATATTTT. The V call is TRBV28, the J call TRBJ1-3, with D tentatively TRBD1 (6 bases). Germline V gene data show CDR1 as MDHEN and CDR2 as SYDVKM. V was trimmed by 2 bases and J by 0 bases, leaving 14 bases between them. This CDR3 is 17 amino acids long.